Sequencing of this T cell receptor (beta chain) was carried out in a study of cytomegalovirus exposure and HLA in healthy donors. Study-level findings and limits: Later analysis identified around 15,000 TCR beta sequences associated with HLA alleles, using a false discovery rate threshold of 0.05. Using the classifier, cytomegalovirus status was reportedly diagnosed with high specificity and sensitivity. As a later analysis showed, a missense DCLRE1C variant was linked to trimming of TCR beta V- and J-genes.

Amplification used 60 Vbeta primers and 13 Jbeta primers. TCRdb's table, derived via immunoSEQ multiplex PCR, lists solely in-frame clones and lacks some. The sample lists about 110,000 clones; approximately 82% were seen once. The CDR3 extends over 13 amino acids. V was trimmed by 1 base and J by 4 bases, leaving 8 bases between them. Germline-derived CDR1 and CDR2 are SGHNT and YYREEE (reference sequence). Healthy donors of bone marrow made up the group. This clone has just a few counts. Its antigen remains unidentified. This chain uses TRBV5-4 with TRBJ1-1; no definite D call. Material for sequencing was PBMCs. This clonotype originated in a young man in good health and CMV-seropositive. As DNA, the CDR3 is TGTGCCAGCAGCTTGCAGGAGGGCACTGAAGCTTTCTTT. This translates into CASSLQEGTEAFF.